The sequence of this T cell receptor (beta chain) was determined in a study of blood T cell repertoires in COVID-19. Study-level background: Sites across the United States, Italy and Spain contributed samples from acute and convalescent COVID-19. T cells, B-cell-depleted T cells, or PBMCs provided the cDNA or gDNA that served as material.

Clones were sequenced by immunoSEQ multiplex PCR, and TCRdb holds only the in-frame ones, with some missing. The data show under 250,000 clones, approximately 87% seen once. The germline CDR1 and CDR2 sequences are SGHRS and YFSETQ. The CDR3 runs 14 residues. With 7 bases clipped from V and 8 bases from J, the junction kept 9 bases outside the gene matches. The TCR sequence derives from a woman in her 70s with active or convalescent COVID-19. Sequencing was performed on peripheral blood. The rearrangement joins TRBV5-1 to TRBJ1-6; 7 nucleotides align to TRBD1. CDR3 bases: TGCGCCAGCCAGCGACAGGGTGGGCATTCACCCCTCCACTTT. Translated, it gives CASQRQGGHSPLHF. The full variable domain, with the rest looked up from reference TRBV5-1 and TRBJ1-6, is KAGVTQTPRYLIKTRGQQVTLSCSPISGHRSVSWYQQTPGQGLQFLFEYFSETQRNKGNFPGRFSGRQFSNSRSEMNVSTLELGDSALYLCASQRQGGHSPLHFGNGTRLTVT.